This TCR beta chain stems from a study of identical twins. Study-level points and caveats: Within twin pairs, the out-of-frame alpha sequences they shared showed excess low generation probability. For cord blood, abundant beta clonotypes had fewer insertions, unlike memory repertoires, which showed none.

As concerns this clonotype: No antigen is known for it.

The CDR3 has 16 residues. With V trimmed by 2 bases and J by 2 bases, 4 bases remained unmatched. Germline assignment: CDR1 SGHTA and CDR2 FQGNSA. All of the donors were Caucasians in good health. TCRdb passed the 5' RACE reads through MiXCR, listing each CDR3 protein once. This sample carries hundreds of thousands of distinct CDR3 sequences, 18% of them seen once, and the ten largest clones take about 12%. This same sample was also taken into another study, of T cells expressing NK-cell markers. That paper adds: Each TCR beta repertoire originated in sorted T cells that were CD3+CD56+NKG2C+, CD3+CD56+NKG2C- or CD3+CD56-NKG2C+.

Sequences were obtained from PBMCs. V usage is TRBV7-2 and J usage is TRBJ1-5; TRBD1 aligns across 9 bases. This sequence originates from a woman aged 18 to 35 in good health. CDR3 nucleotide sequence: TGTGCCAGCAGCTTAAACAGGGGGCGAGGCAATCAGCCCCAGCATTTT. It yields the protein CASSLNRGRGNQPQHF. The whole variable domain, filled in from reference TRBV7-2 and TRBJ1-5, reads GAGVSQSPSNKVTEKGKDVELRCDPISGHTALYWYRQSLGQGLEFLIYFQGNSAPDKSGLPSDRFSAERTGGSVSTLTIQRTQQEDSAVYLCASSLNRGRGNQPQHFGDGTRLSIL.